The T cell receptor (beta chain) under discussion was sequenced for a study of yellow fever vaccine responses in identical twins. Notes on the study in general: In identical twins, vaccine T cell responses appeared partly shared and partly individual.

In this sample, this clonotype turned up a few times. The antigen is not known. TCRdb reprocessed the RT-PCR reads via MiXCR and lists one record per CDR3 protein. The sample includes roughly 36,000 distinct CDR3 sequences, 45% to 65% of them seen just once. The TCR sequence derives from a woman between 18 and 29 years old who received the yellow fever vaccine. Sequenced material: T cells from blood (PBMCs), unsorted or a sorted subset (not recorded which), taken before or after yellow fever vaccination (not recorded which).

The CDR3 DNA reads as TGTGCCAGCAGTTTATTAATAGCGGGACTCCATGAGCAGTTCTTC. Its protein is CASSLLIAGLHEQFF. This chain joins TRBV27 and TRBJ2-1; 8 nucleotides line up with TRBD2. This CDR3 contains 15 residues. V was pared by 1 base and J by 8 bases, with 7 bases of the junction left unmatched. In germline, CDR1 is MNHEY, CDR2 SMNVEV (reference sequence).